Following are 9 T cell receptor beta chains from one sample sequenced in a study of T-cell memory formation after mild COVID-19 (dated by TCRdb to about 2021). The library was made by 5' RACE. Sequencing used an Illumina NovaSeq 6000. TCRdb reworked the public reads: Q25 trimming with fastp, MiXCR clone assembly, productive beta chains retained. Entries that share a CDR3 protein sequence are merged under the most common genes and DNA. Within this sample are more than 450,000 distinct CDR3 sequences, with around 17% of them counted one time only. The ten largest clones represent approximately 12% of the sample. Sequenced sample: PBMCs or a T cell subset sorted from them (not recorded which). The receptors stem from an adult woman who had mild COVID-19 (a few samples of this study predate the infection). The sample titles of this study are shuffled in the database, so cell type and time point are left out; the donor was told from shared clones.

The J gene is TRBJ2-1, the V gene TRBV3-1; D is undetermined. Per germline, CDR1 LGHDT and CDR2 YNNKEL (reference sequence). Trimming cost V 1 base and J 10 bases, with 14 bases left between them. The CDR3 covers 14 residues. CDR3 residues: CASSQASGLEEQFF. The CDR3 bases are TGTGCCAGCAGCCAAGCCTCCGGCCTGGAGGAGCAGTTCTTC.

This clonotype was counted a few times. The chain is built from TRBV4-2 and TRBJ1-1; no firm D call. The CDR3 has 14 residues. V dropped 0 bases and J dropped 1 base, with 6 bases sitting between them. The germline CDR1 and CDR2 sequences are LGHNA and YNFKEQ. The CDR3 DNA sequence: TGTGCCAGCAGCCAAGATGAGGGGAACACTGAAGCTTTCTTT. Protein sequence: CASSQDEGNTEAFF.

The chain has TRBV5-1 and TRBJ2-3, with D possibly being TRBD2 (5 bases). The germline V gene encodes CDR1 SGHRS and CDR2 YFSETQ. CDR3 size: 16 residues. V was trimmed by 3 bases and J by 1 base, leaving 15 bases between them. As DNA, the CDR3 is TGCGCCAGCAGCTCCCTCGGAAGCGGAGGCACAGATACGCAGTATTTT. Protein sequence: CASSSLGSGGTDTQYF.

V gene TRBV10-3 combines with J gene TRBJ2-2; the D is unclear. Trimming stripped 3 bases from V and 1 base from J, with 3 bases between. Germline V gene lookup returns CDR1 ENHRY and CDR2 SYGVKD. The CDR3 totals 13 residues. The CDR3 spells CAISELNTGELFF. The CDR3 bases are TGTGCCATCAGTGAACTGAACACCGGGGAGCTGTTTTTT.

The chain has TRBV29-1 and TRBJ1-3; the D gene is possibly TRBD1 (5 bases). The V end lost 4 bases, the J end lost 4 bases, and 11 bases lay between the germline ends. This CDR3 is 13 amino acids long. Germline V gene data show CDR1 as SQVTM and CDR2 as ANQGSEA. For the CDR3, the DNA is TGCAGCGTTGCTTGGGGCATAGGAAACACCATATATTTT. It yields the protein CSVAWGIGNTIYF.

V gene TRBV7-2 combines with J gene TRBJ2-1; TRBD2 aligns across 10 bases. The germline gives CDR1 SGHTA, CDR2 FQGNSA. This CDR3 region has 14 residues. The V and J ends lost 8 bases and 5 bases, in that order; junction bases with no gene match: 6. CDR3 sequence (DNA): TGTGCCAGCCTCCGAGCGGGGGGGAACAATGAGCAGTTCTTC. Translated, it gives CASLRAGGNNEQFF. The full variable domain, completed using reference TRBV7-2 and TRBJ2-1, is GAGVSQSPSNKVTEKGKDVELRCDPISGHTALYWYRQSLGQGLEFLIYFQGNSAPDKSGLPSDRFSAERTGGSVSTLTIQRTQQEDSAVYLCASLRAGGNNEQFFGPGTRLTVL.

A few counts support this clonotype. This sequence joins TRBV4-3 and TRBJ1-6; TRBD1 matches at 9 bases. Germline values: CDR1 LGHNA, CDR2 YSLEER. After removal of 5 bases from V and 5 bases from J, the junction contained 4 bases not matched to a gene. The CDR3 covers 15 residues. The CDR3 bases are TGCGCCAGCAGCGTGGGACAGGGCAATAATTCACCCCTCCACTTT. Amino acids: CASSVGQGNNSPLHF.

The chain uses TRBV20-1 and TRBJ1-2; D might be TRBD1 (5 bases). CDR1 DFQATT and CDR2 SNEGSKA come from the germline V gene (reference sequence). Trimming removed 5 bases from V and 1 base from J, with 5 bases in between. The CDR3 runs 11 residues. CDR3 protein: CSADSNYGYTF. CDR3 bases: TGCAGTGCTGACAGTAACTATGGCTACACCTTC.

The gene calls are TRBV14 and TRBJ2-3; D perhaps matches TRBD2 (6 bases). V gave up 6 bases and J gave up 4 bases, with 17 bases separating them. The CDR3 is made up of 15 amino acids. CDR1 is SGHDN and CDR2 is FVKESK in the germline V gene. CDR3 nucleotide sequence: TGTGCCAGCAGTCCTGGGACTCCCTGGGCAGATACGCAGTATTTT. Protein sequence: CASSPGTPWADTQYF.